This T cell receptor (beta chain) appears in the sequencing data of a study of cytomegalovirus exposure and HLA in healthy donors. Study-level background: Prior work identified around 120 million unique TCR beta sequences in approximately 180 million T cells.

Study-level findings and limits: Analyses of presence and absence presupposed an approximately uniform sequencing depth across donors. CMV antigen specificity of three CMV-associated chains was confirmed in vitro. Analysis was performed later, and it showed HLA-associated TCR beta chains to be more clonally expanded than equally common others.

For this clone: The antigen is not known.

Primers for the PCR totalled 60 Vbeta and 13 Jbeta. The method was immunoSEQ multiplex PCR; TCRdb's version includes in-frame clones alone and lacks a portion of them. Found here are roughly 130,000 clones, about four fifths of them singletons; the top ten hold 0.95% to 1.1%. Looked up from germline, CDR1 is SEHNR and CDR2 is FQNEAQ (reference sequence). This CDR3 is 15 amino acids long. V lost 9 bases and J lost 4; bases outside the gene matches: 13. The sample taken for sequencing was PBMCs. This TCR was recovered from a human donor in good health. The chain is built from TRBV7-9 and TRBJ2-3; TRBD1 aligns across 7 bases. The CDR3 nucleotides are TGTGCCAGTGGGACAGTTAGAATTCACGCAGATACGCAGTATTTT. Its protein product is CASGTVRIHADTQYF.